The source of this T cell receptor beta chain is a study of identical twins. This CDR3 region has 12 residues. V was cut by 3 bases and J by 2 bases, with 5 bases left in between. This clonotype was detected ten times or more. MiXCR was run by TCRdb on the 5' RACE reads, yielding one entry per CDR3 protein. The table records a few hundred thousand distinct CDR3 sequences, approximately 14% of them present only once. These records were also assigned to another study, of yellow fever vaccine responses in identical twins.

This chain uses TRBV12-3 or TRBV12-4 with TRBJ2-7, with D hard to call. The sample was CD4+ T cells sorted from blood. The TCR was taken from a woman in her late teens or twenties in good health. The CDR3 region is CASSLSAYEQYF. The CDR3 DNA follows: TGTGCCAGCAGTTTGAGCGCCTACGAGCAGTACTTC.